These T cell receptor beta chains were read from a single sample in a study of blood T cells in healthy people across ages. Each CDR3 protein gets one entry after TCRdb re-called the 5' RACE reads with MiXCR. Of approximately 780,000 distinct CDR3 sequences in the sample, roughly 25% are singletons; the top ten hold 3%. These data were also filed under a second study, of T cells of mothers and their children.

Sequenced material: blood. These receptors originate from a boy between 5 and 17 years old in good health. Both conserved end residues are part of each CDR3. A D gene is named only where the DNA matches it firmly. Not every row has a clone size; where given, it reads once, few, many or a size class.

TRBJ1-6 TRBD1 few TRBV11-1 CASSGGPGQYNSPLHF TGTGCCAGCAGCGGGGGACCGGGACAGTATAATTCACCCCTCCACTTT
TRBJ2-1 - - TRBV7-9 CASSYGVSSYNGQFF TGTGCCAGCAGCTACGGGGTTAGCTCCTACAATGGGCAGTTCTTC
TRBJ1-6 TRBD1 - TRBV6-5 CASRRQGNSPLHF TGTGCCAGCAGAAGACAGGGCAATTCACCCCTCCACTTT
TRBJ2-7 TRBD1 - TRBV4-1 CASSQDGTGVREQYF TGCGCCAGCAGCCAAGATGGGACAGGGGTTCGCGAGCAGTACTTC
TRBJ2-3 TRBD2 - TRBV12-3/TRBV12-4 CASSLPTSFDTQYF TGTGCCAGCAGTTTACCGACTAGCTTTGATACGCAGTATTTT
TRBJ2-1 - - TRBV6-1 CASSTAGRGKYNEQFF TGTGCCAGCAGTACGGCTGGCCGGGGGAAATACAATGAGCAGTTCTTC
TRBJ1-2 - few TRBV14 CASSQDDGRGYGYTF TGTGCCAGCAGCCAAGACGACGGCAGGGGATATGGCTACACCTTC
TRBJ2-3 - - TRBV20-1 CSATRGGATDTQYF TGCAGTGCTACGCGTGGGGGGGCGACAGATACGCAGTATTTT
TRBJ1-5 TRBD1 - TRBV20-1 CSAVQGVGQPQHF TGCAGTGCTGTACAGGGGGTTGGGCAGCCCCAGCATTTT
TRBJ2-1 TRBD2 - TRBV7-3 CASSPHSGSYNEQFF TGTGCCAGCAGCCCGCATAGCGGGTCGTACAATGAGCAGTTCTTC
TRBJ1-1 - few TRBV2 CASSESGRGNTEAFF TGTGCCAGCAGTGAATCGGGCAGGGGGAACACTGAAGCTTTCTTT
TRBJ2-3 TRBD2 many TRBV10-3 CAISESHSGGADTQYF TGTGCCATCAGTGAGTCGCATAGCGGGGGGGCTGATACGCAGTATTTT
TRBJ1-4 - - TRBV6-2/TRBV6-3 CASSYPGLTVTNEKLFF TGTGCCAGCAGTTACCCGGGCTTGACCGTTACTAATGAAAAACTGTTTTTT
TRBJ2-1 TRBD2 few TRBV6-2/TRBV6-3 CASTLAGGYNEQFF TGTGCCAGCACACTAGCGGGGGGATACAATGAGCAGTTCTTC
TRBJ2-5 - - TRBV6-2/TRBV6-3 CASSRRGTQYF TGTGCCAGCAGTCGCAGGGGGACCCAGTACTTC
TRBJ1-4 - - TRBV12-3/TRBV12-4 CASSSSYATNEKLFF TGTGCCAGCAGTAGTAGTTATGCAACTAATGAAAAACTGTTTTTT